This T cell receptor beta chain was sequenced for a study of blood T cell repertoires in COVID-19. As for the study in general: Whether acute or convalescent, the COVID-19 samples came from the United States, Italy and Spain. Nucleic acid was either cDNA or gDNA, and it came from T cells, B-cell-depleted T cells, or PBMCs.

Per the authors' pipeline: Quantification of nucleated cells was approximated via reference gene primer amplification. Libraries were prepared by immunoSEQ multiplex PCR; TCRdb keeps only in-frame clonotypes and omits some of them. V and J calls and clone size are as listed in that table; D and trimming were resolved from the DNA. This sample has some 90,000 clones, with 85% to 90% found just once. The CDR3 loop spans 16 amino acids. CDR1 is MNHEY and CDR2 is SVGAGI in the germline V gene. Trimming removed 2 bases from V and 1 base from J, with 15 bases in between. The sample consisted of peripheral blood. This rearrangement joins TRBV6-5 to TRBJ2-7; tentatively, D is TRBD2 (6 bases). The clonotype originates from a woman of 80 years or more with active or convalescent COVID-19. CDR3 DNA: TGTGCCAGCAGTTACCCTTTAGGCGGAGGGTCCTACGAGCAGTACTTC. Its translation: CASSYPLGGGSYEQYF.